This TCR beta chain was captured in a study of cytomegalovirus exposure and HLA in healthy donors (dated by TCRdb to between 2016 and 2019). At the level of the whole study: An earlier analysis of approximately 640 of the donors reported 276 Gb of sequence data and approximately 110 million unique TCR beta sequences from about 179 million T cells. In a later genetic analysis, genome-wide SNP genotypes for about 55% of the roughly 700 donors were used, and that subset was treated as a discovery cohort. Using immunosequencing, the study profiled T cell repertoires from around 670 subjects and related those repertoires to cytomegalovirus serostatus. In the later analysis, no new phenotypic data were used to find candidate immune exposures; instead, reliance was placed on TCR beta sequences and their occurrence across donors. Across around 400 genotyped donors of the cohort, an average of about 200,000 unique TCR beta nucleotide sequences per donor were sequenced, and around 20% of those sequences were non-productive. An earlier analysis of about 600 of the donors used high-throughput TCR beta sequencing to judge whether each TCR beta V gene segment behaved as functional or pseudogenic. Donor age, sex, ethnicity and CMV serostatus were collected together with the repertoire data. The study aimed to test whether signatures of past pathogen exposure could be identified by cataloging public T cell receptors. All discovery cohort repertoires had been generated using a single sequencing platform. Both class I and class II loci were covered by HLA typing, at four-digit resolution. The number of typed donors differed by locus: roughly 620-640 for A, B, C, DRB1 and DQB1; 522 for DQA1; some 610 for DPA1; and about 450 for DPB1. Along with the roughly 670-subject first cohort, a separate validation cohort of over a hundred different subjects was used. To predict cytomegalovirus infection status, the study brought together high-throughput TCR immunosequencing, statistical association of individual TCRs with disease status, and machine learning. About 310 gigabases of sequencing data and approximately 93 million unique TCR sequences were included in an early release covering about 700 HLA-typed donors. A handful of DR-DQ haplotypes were handled as single units for association and clustering because linkage in the cohort was strong. In a later analysis, previously published TCR beta repertoires from 500 to 750 donors were re-analyzed and high-resolution HLA genotyping was added so that TCR occurrence patterns could be studied. Among the roughly 410 genotyped donors, about 85% belonged to the genetic ancestry cluster associated with self-reported Caucasian donors. The paper as a whole reports these results and caveats: A group of highly shared sequence variants was considered likely to be a technical artifact of the sequencing pipeline. It was suggested by the authors that the approach could potentially be generalized to other disease states and immunological phenotypes. Because HLA typing was missing for some donors at each locus, association tests included only the typed subset. In a later analysis, TCR association rates were found to vary across HLA loci, with the most associated TCRs seen for DRB1 alleles and the fewest for HLA-C alleles. The study listed 150 to 200 TCR beta chains as associated with cytomegalovirus. In vitro tests confirmed that a few of the cytomegalovirus-associated TCR beta chains recognize cytomegalovirus antigens. Strong co-occurrence of HLA alleles, especially DR and DQ, made assigning TCR associations to individual alleles difficult. An earlier analysis of approximately 590 of the donors showed that most TCR beta V segments appeared in productive rearrangements either about 90% or about 30% of the time, which broadly matched IMGT annotations. At a false discovery rate of 0.05, a later analysis linked under 20,000 TCR beta sequences to specific HLA alleles. In this cohort, only TCR beta chains were sequenced, and detectable features were limited by the absence of alpha or paired-chain data. According to a later genetic analysis, donors in an Asian-associated ancestry cluster had fewer N-insertions in productive TCRs than the roughly 700-donor mean. A later genetic analysis associated a missense DCLRE1C variant with V-gene and J-gene trimming of TCR beta chains, and an independent cohort replicated the association. The 87-base-pair reads could not distinguish some IMGT-functional V segments, including TRBV6-2 and TRBV6-3, so those segments were excluded. A further reported finding was that TCR beta sequences accurately predicted the HLA-A and HLA-B alleles for most subjects in the first cohort. Sequencing depth was assumed to be roughly uniform across donors in the presence/absence analyses, though that assumption may not hold. Cytomegalovirus status was reported to be diagnosed by the classifier with high specificity and sensitivity in both the original and validation cohorts. According to a later analysis, parvovirus B19, influenza, CMV and Epstein-Barr virus appeared linked to several top co-occurrence clusters. In a later analysis, HLA-associated TCR beta chains showed more clonal expansion and lower generation probabilities than non-associated chains that were equally common. According to a later analysis, most CMV-associated TCR beta chains appeared to be HLA-restricted, and the HLA associations seemed to be driven largely by CMV exposure. Most TCR sequences were observed very rarely across donors, whereas some public TCRs were present in many individuals. Because counts were too low, seventeen rarely observed V segments, including chromosome 9 orphons, were excluded from the earlier analysis of fewer than 650 of the donors. Linkage disequilibrium might explain the correlated functional status among segregating V segments, but an unknown experimental factor could not be ruled out. Immune exposure information for the cohort was limited to CMV serostatus.

As regards this clone: Its antigen is not yet known. No base-level quality is on record; no much larger clone is a single base apart.

The cohort comprised under 700 healthy bone marrow donors. All cohort members were sampled while nominally healthy, although unrecorded immune exposures were likely present. The donor was CMV seronegative and was included in the group of a few hundred seronegative cohort members. Every donor gave a peripheral blood sample, and the peripheral blood mononuclear cells from that sample were used for TCR beta sequencing. The Qiagen DNeasy Blood Extraction Kit was used to extract genomic DNA from the blood cell samples. Library method: the immunoSEQ multiplex PCR assay. The multiplex PCR relied on a mix of 60 forward primers for TCR Vbeta segments and 13 reverse primers for TCR Jbeta segments. Amplification of the CDR3 region of rearranged TCR beta genes was performed with a multiplex PCR assay on genomic DNA. On the Illumina HiSeq System, the amplified TCR beta libraries were sequenced as 87-base-pair reads. The source study handled its data this way. A later analysis tallied roughly 78 million unique TCR beta chains across the 666 repertoires, and approximately 12 million of those chains were shared by two or more donors. Raw reads were error-corrected and collapsed into unique sequences with a nearest-neighbor algorithm that merged closely related sequences to remove PCR and sequencing errors. To assign V, D and J gene segments, CDR3 sequences were aligned to IMGT reference sequences. For a sequence to be retained, at least a six-nucleotide match to both a V gene segment and a J gene segment was required. Rearrangements were classified as productive when the CDR3 lacked stop codons and remained in frame with V and J, and all other rearrangements were classified as non-productive. CDR3 was defined according to IMGT convention as the region running from the second conserved V-encoded cysteine to the conserved J-encoded phenylalanine. In an earlier analysis of approximately 590 of the donors, sequences lacking an unambiguous match to a single V gene segment were excluded. An earlier analysis of around 600 of the donors classified V segments as functional when productive rearrangements were above 56.7% and as segregating when the standard deviation between donors was above 5%. To diagnose cytomegalovirus status from the catalog of TCR beta chain sequences, a statistical classification framework was built. V and J gene assignment, in a later analysis, came from comparing TCR nucleotide sequences with IMGT/GENE-DB human TR gene sequences. The TCRdist pipeline was used in a later analysis to assign CDR3 sequences and most-parsimonious VDJ recombination scenarios. A later analysis defined each TCR beta chain by its CDR3 amino acid sequence plus V-gene family, and excluded reads lacking a unique V-gene family. To address suspected cross-contamination and a sequencing artifact, a later analysis removed a few hundred highly shared, low-generation-probability nucleotide sequences. A later analysis calculated a clonal expansion index for each public chain from normalized within-repertoire ranks of inferred template counts. In a later analysis, generation probabilities were computed using a VDJ recombination model fitted to out-of-frame rearrangements, and the results were checked against IGoR. A later analysis scored TCR-TCR, TCR-HLA and TCR-CMV co-occurrence with hypergeometric tests, applying a repertoire-size bias correction to TCR pairs. To estimate false discovery rates, a later analysis permuted the HLA or CMV assignments 20 times. In a later analysis, co-occurring TCRs were grouped using DBSCAN, with TCRdist sequence similarity added in when clustering inside HLA-allele-positive subsets. Repertoires with fewer than 30,000 or more than 120,000 public chains were left out of co-occurrence clustering, as were a handful of repertoires with anomalous nucleotide sharing. TCRdb carries this immuneACCESS record with in-frame sequences only. Its versions omit some clonotypes, under half of them owing to an unresolved V gene in the studies checked, with the rest unexplained. Clone size and the V and J calls come from that table; the DNA yielded D and trimming. This sample lists approximately 190,000 clones; 87% were detected once. In total, the top ten clones hold roughly 1.3% of the sample.

Reading the germline V gene gives CDR1 LGHNA and CDR2 YNFKEQ. Measured from the cysteine to the phenylalanine, the CDR3 is 18 residues long. Kept here is only the CDR3 DNA, which spans 54 bases and is read in frame from base 1. Relative to germline, V is missing 0 bases and J is missing 0 bases, with 6 bases of the junction outside any gene match. This receptor chain uses TRBV4-2 and TRBJ2-7; TRBD2 matches 12 bases in the middle. Material for sequencing was PBMCs. The sequence was obtained from a man in his thirties or forties in good health and CMV-seronegative. In nucleotides, the sequence is TGTGCCAGCAGCCAAGATTTACTAGCGGGGGGCCGCTCCTACGAGCAGTACTTC. This gives the protein CASSQDLLAGGRSYEQYF.